This TCR beta chain came from a study of glioma-infiltrating T cells after dendritic cell vaccination (dated by TCRdb to 2015 to 2016). In the study overall: The cohort included some 15 glioblastoma patients drawn from Phase I and II dendritic cell vaccination trials, of whom 9 were newly diagnosed and 6 had recurrent disease. Deep sequencing of TCR beta CDR3 regions was used to quantify tumor-infiltrating lymphocyte content and compare tumor and blood repertoires in dendritic cell-vaccinated glioblastoma patients. To make the vaccine, monocyte-derived dendritic cells were cultured for about seven days with IL-4 and GM-CSF and then pulsed overnight with autologous tumor lysate. Survival after dendritic cell vaccination was correlated with TCR sequencing metrics, including TIL content and tumor-blood repertoire overlap. Patients received autologous tumor lysate-pulsed dendritic cell vaccination between about 2003 and 2013. Three intradermal dendritic cell vaccine injections were administered to patients at biweekly intervals in the arm below the axilla. The research as a whole found: No direct relationship between TCR clonality and survival was found, suggesting that a diverse polyclonal response may matter. After dendritic cell vaccination, a higher estimated pretreatment TIL content predicted longer time to progression and longer overall survival. The TCR overlap response model with three groups was called speculative and said to need prospective validation. The cohort was small and heterogeneous, with few patients having full blood and tumor sets and even fewer initial-recurrent tumor pairs.

Selection of patients required sufficient residual fresh-frozen tumor tissue and over two years of available survival data. None of the glioblastoma patients carried an isocitrate dehydrogenase mutation, although molecular status otherwise varied. PBMC were collected before vaccination, two weeks after the third vaccination, and at tumor progression if progression occurred. Genomic DNA was extracted with the Qiagen DNeasy Blood extraction Kit. V was cut back by 0 bases and J by 7 bases, leaving a gap of 10 bases between them. The CDR3 numbers 13 residues from cysteine through valine. Only CDR3 DNA is held: 39 bases, read in frame from base 1. Reading the germline V gene gives CDR1 KGHSH and CDR2 LQKENI. Using the immunoSEQ assay, TCRB CDR3 regions were amplified from 1.5 to 2 micrograms of genomic DNA, or from all available DNA when less than that was on hand. Multiplex PCR used 60 forward primers for TCR V beta segments and 13 reverse primers for J beta segments. To estimate the number of reads per starting template, synthetic control templates were added to each sample at limiting dilution. Sequencing produced 87 bp reads on the Illumina HiSeq System. Concerning the study's data processing: PCR and sequencing errors were removed by a nearest neighbor algorithm that merged closely related sequences. TCR overlap was defined as the percentage of unique tumor TCR beta sequences that were also present in the same patient's peripheral blood. Imported from immuneACCESS, the table was reduced by TCRdb to in-frame sequences with V and J called. These copies leave out some clones; in studies compared against another copy, an unresolved V gene accounts for under half, and the cause of the remainder is not known. V, J and clone size were drawn from that table, and D and trimming were deduced from the DNA. The sample data list about 73,000 clones, and over 75% of these were observed just once. Together, the top ten hold around 2.3% of the sample.

Worth noting for this clone: Its target antigen remains unknown. Qualities for individual bases were not recorded, and no much larger clone is one base off.

The clonotype was recovered from a human donor with glioblastoma. The chain couples TRBV18 to TRBJ2-7; the D gene remains uncertain. This specimen was blood, taken before dendritic cell vaccination. The CDR3 region: CASSPPSQEEQYV. The nucleotide sequence reads as follows: TGTGCCAGCTCACCACCGTCCCAGGAGGAGCAGTACGTC.